The 20 T cell receptor beta chains below come from one sample, sequenced in a study of shared clonotypes between healthy human individuals. Sequencing used immunoSEQ multiplex PCR; TCRdb keeps in-frame clones, though not all of them. The repertoire holds around 1,900,000 clones, with roughly 93% as singletons. CD8 cells classed as naive were CD45RO-negative and positively selected for CCR7, excluding terminally differentiated effector memory CD45RA+ cells. The sequencing sample was made of naive CD8+ T cells from PBMCs. The receptors shown here come from a man in his late teens or twenties in good health. Some clones in this sample may be carry-over from other donors' samples.

V is TRBV27 and J is TRBJ2-3; 8 bases line up with TRBD1. The CDR3 totals 15 residues. Germline V gives CDR1 MNHEY, CDR2 SMNVEV (reference sequence). Trimming at V came to 1 base and at J to 2 bases, leaving 2 bases not matched to a gene. The CDR3, as DNA: TGTGCCAGCAGTTTATGGACAGGGTCCACAGATACGCAGTATTTT. Protein sequence: CASSLWTGSTDTQYF.

The V call is TRBV7-2, the J call TRBJ2-7, with D possibly being TRBD1 (5 bases). Deletions cut 6 bases from V and 5 bases from J, with 20 bases between. CDR3 length equals 15 residues. Germline assignment: CDR1 SGHTA and CDR2 FQGNSA. The CDR3 spells CASSLLQGKRDEQYF. In nucleotides, the CDR3 is TGTGCCAGCAGTTTACTGCAGGGTAAAAGGGACGAGCAGTACTTC.

The chain combines TRBV7-6 with TRBJ2-7, with 8 bases matching TRBD2. CDR1 and CDR2 from the germline V gene are SGHVS and FNYEAQ. This CDR3 contains 15 residues. J gave up 2 bases and V 3 bases, and 6 bases lay outside the gene matches. Here the CDR3 reads CASSFRGGGTYEQYF. The CDR3 bases are TGTGCCAGCAGCTTTCGGGGGGGAGGGACCTACGAGCAGTACTTC.

This clone was found a few times. V usage is TRBV27 and J usage is TRBJ1-4; 9 bases align to TRBD1. The ends lost 6 bases at V and 7 bases at J; junction bases unmatched: 6. Germline values: CDR1 MNHEY, CDR2 SMNVEV (reference sequence). CDR3 length: 14 residues. CDR3 protein: CASSTGTGFEKLFF. The CDR3 DNA reads as TGTGCCAGCAGCACCGGGACAGGGTTTGAAAAACTGTTTTTT.

The chain joins TRBV6-1 to TRBJ1-2; TRBD1 agrees at 7 bases. The CDR3 length is 15 residues. The V gene end was trimmed by 2 bases and the J gene end by 5 bases; junction bases not matched to a gene: 8. The germline gives CDR1 MNHNS, CDR2 SASEGT. The chain's CDR3 is CASSESIGTVYGYTF. CDR3 in DNA: TGTGCCAGCAGTGAATCCATAGGGACAGTTTATGGCTACACCTTC.

This rearrangement joins TRBV5-1 to TRBJ2-1; the match to TRBD2 covers 16 bases. There are 19 residues in the CDR3. Unmatched junction bases numbered 14, after V lost 4 bases and J lost 7 bases. Germline CDR1 and CDR2: SGHRS and YFSETQ. This CDR3 is CASSVTPGTSGRAGNEQFF. The DNA of the CDR3 is TGCGCCAGCAGCGTTACCCCCGGGACTAGCGGGAGGGCCGGGAATGAGCAGTTCTTC.

The V call is TRBV11-2, the J call TRBJ2-1; TRBD2 agrees at 7 bases. V lost 10 bases, J lost 2 bases, and 14 bases stayed unmatched. The CDR3 spans 16 residues. Germline lookup yields CDR1 SGHAT and CDR2 FQNNGV. CDR3 protein: CATSQRGAGPYNEQFF. As DNA, the CDR3 is TGTGCCACCTCCCAACGGGGAGCGGGACCCTACAATGAGCAGTTCTTC.

This clone was recorded only once. V gene TRBV11-2 combines with J gene TRBJ2-1, with 12 bases aligning to TRBD2. The J segment lost 5 bases and the V segment lost 3 bases, leaving 11 bases of the junction unmatched. Germline V gene lookup returns CDR1 SGHAT and CDR2 FQNNGV. The CDR3 extends over 18 amino acids. CDR3 loop: CASSFGGLAGSDHNEQFF. In DNA, the CDR3 is TGTGCCAGCAGCTTCGGGGGACTAGCGGGTTCGGACCACAATGAGCAGTTCTTC.

The chain uses TRBV14 and TRBJ2-7; TRBD1 aligns across 7 bases. Germline-derived CDR1 and CDR2 are SGHDN and FVKESK. Unmatched junction bases numbered 9, after V lost 4 bases and J lost 6 bases. The CDR3 covers 14 residues. This CDR3 reads CASSPLTGTGEQYF. CDR3 DNA: TGTGCCAGCAGCCCTCTGACAGGGACGGGCGAGCAGTACTTC.

The V and J genes are TRBV10-2 and TRBJ2-7; D remains unclear. Looked up from germline, CDR1 is WSHSY and CDR2 is SAAADI. CDR3 size: 14 residues. V lost 4 bases and J lost 4, with 14 bases in between. CDR3 loop: CASSVISTEYEQYF. In DNA form, the CDR3 reads TGCGCCAGCAGTGTAATTAGCACCGAGTACGAGCAGTACTTC.

The gene calls are TRBV4-1 and TRBJ1-1; 7 bases match TRBD1. The CDR3 contains 16 residues. Losses at the gene ends were 6 bases for V and 0 bases for J; bases not matched to a gene: 10. Germline values: CDR1 MGHRA, CDR2 YSYEKL. In nucleotides, the CDR3 is TGCGCCAGCAGAGTCGACAGGGCCCCATTGAACACTGAAGCTTTCTTT. Encoded protein: CASRVDRAPLNTEAFF.

The rearrangement links TRBV4-2 to TRBJ2-2; D is undetermined. The CDR3 length is 16 residues. The V and J ends lost 1 base and 6 bases respectively, with 15 bases between them. The germline V gene has CDR1 LGHNA and CDR2 YNFKEQ. CDR3 sequence (DNA): TGTGCCAGCAGCCAAGTATTATTTGAGGTCCCCGGGGAGCTGTTTTTT. It translates to CASSQVLFEVPGELFF.

This clone has only one observation. The CDR3 loop reads CAISMWTGKEEIYGYTF. The CDR3 nucleotides are TGTGCCATCAGTATGTGGACAGGGAAAGAGGAGATCTATGGCTACACCTTC. This chain uses TRBV10-3 with TRBJ1-2; 8 bases match TRBD1. Per the germline V gene, CDR1 is ENHRY and CDR2 is SYGVKD. V dropped 5 bases and J dropped 4; count of bases not matched to a gene: 15. The CDR3 spans 17 residues.

The chain is built from TRBV5-1 and TRBJ2-1; the D is unclear. This CDR3 has 13 amino acids. Germline CDR1 reads SGHRS; CDR2 reads YFSETQ. V lost 0 bases, J lost 9 bases, and 10 bases lay in between. The CDR3 sequence: CASSLEKIPEQFF. In DNA form, the CDR3 reads TGCGCCAGCAGCTTGGAGAAAATCCCTGAGCAGTTCTTC.

This chain links TRBV7-3 with TRBJ2-3; no clear D gene. CDR3 length equals 15 residues. Germline CDR1 and CDR2: SGHTA and FQGTGA. V was shortened by 1 base and J by 2 bases, with 10 bases between the two germline ends. CDR3 DNA: TGTGCCAGCAGCTTAAAAGGACCTTACACAGATACGCAGTATTTT. This gives the protein CASSLKGPYTDTQYF.

A single count supports this clone. The chain employs TRBV11-2 and TRBJ2-7; no firm D call. This CDR3 has 15 residues. V was pared by 2 bases and J by 3 bases, with 14 bases between. Germline CDR1 is SGHAT and CDR2 is FQNNGV. CDR3 nucleotides: TGTGCCAGCAGCTTAATAGTAGCAGCCAACTACGAGCAGTACTTC. Protein sequence: CASSLIVAANYEQYF.

The chain uses TRBV6-1 and TRBJ1-1; D gene unclear. With 6 bases removed from V and 0 bases from J, the gap between germline ends came to 14 bases. Germline V CDR1 and CDR2: MNHNS, SASEGT. The CDR3 runs 15 residues. The CDR3 loop is CASSPLRHMNTEAFF. The CDR3 bases are TGTGCCAGCAGCCCCCTTAGACACATGAACACTGAAGCTTTCTTT.

The chain employs TRBV5-5 and TRBJ2-7; 8 nucleotides line up with TRBD2. This CDR3 spans 15 amino acids. J lost 6 bases, V lost 0 bases, and 8 bases had no gene match. CDR1 SGHKS and CDR2 YYEKEE come from the germline V gene (reference sequence). In DNA, the CDR3 is TGTGCCAGCAGCTTGGTGGCTAGCGGGTTTATCGAGCAGTACTTC. Its protein is CASSLVASGFIEQYF.

With regard to this clone: Other DNA sequences from this sample encode an identical CDR3 as well. The chain has TRBV9 and TRBJ2-7; unclear D gene. V lost 0 bases and J lost 0, with 10 bases in between. CDR1 and CDR2 (germline): SGDLS, YYNGEE. The CDR3 contains 15 residues. The CDR3 is CASSVGPTSSYEQYF. Here the CDR3 DNA reads TGTGCCAGCAGCGTAGGACCGACGAGCTCCTACGAGCAGTACTTC.

The V gene is TRBV9, the J gene TRBJ2-2, with a possible D match to TRBD1 (6 bases). V lost 5 bases and J lost 2, with 16 bases in between. CDR3 length equals 16 residues. From germline, CDR1 is SGDLS and CDR2 YYNGEE. The CDR3 region has the DNA TGTGCCAGCAGTTGGGGGCCGCAAGGAAACACCGGGGAGCTGTTTTTT. Translated: CASSWGPQGNTGELFF.